This T cell receptor (beta chain) was sequenced during a study of PD-L1 blockade in urothelial cancer. Study context: Timepoints chosen for blood analysis were 3 weeks (second dose) and 6 weeks after treatment start.

Germline loops: CDR1 SGDLS, CDR2 YYNGEE. Trimming removed 0 bases at V and 4 bases at J, with 11 bases between. CDR3 length: 15 residues. Time point of the sample: pretreatment peripheral blood. Study results and caveats: A pretreatment blood TCR clonality that fell below the median predicted better progression-free and overall survival.

In regard to this clone: Its specificity is not known.

Method: immunoSEQ multiplex PCR; TCRdb's copy keeps in-frame clones and lacks some. Of about 130,000 clones in the sample, around 84% are singletons; the top ten hold roughly 3.2%. This clonotype was obtained from a man aged 50-60 years with urothelial cancer. V and J are TRBV9 and TRBJ1-5; D perhaps matches TRBD1 (5 bases). The sequencing used PBMCs, collected around atezolizumab (anti-PD-L1) treatment. The CDR3 region has the DNA TGTGCCAGCAGCGTAGGGGGGACTCCAAATCAGCCCCAGCATTTT. Its translation is CASSVGGTPNQPQHF. Using reference TRBV9 and TRBJ1-5 for the parts outside the CDR3, the full variable domain is DSGVTQTPKHLITATGQRVTLRCSPRSGDLSVYWYQQSLDQGLQFLIQYYNGEERAKGNILERFSAQQFPDLHSELNLSSLELGDSALYFCASSVGGTPNQPQHFGDGTRLSIL.